This record concerns one T cell receptor (beta chain) sequence. Per the original data handling: The assay estimated nucleated cells by amplifying reference gene primers. Generated by immunoSEQ multiplex PCR, the TCRdb table keeps only in-frame clones and is missing some. V, J and clone size were drawn from that table, and D and trimming were deduced from the DNA. Among over 55,000 clones listed, 80% to 90% were seen once. This entry comes from a study of blood T cell repertoires in COVID-19. Study in general: Material from acute and convalescent COVID-19 was sourced from the United States, Italy and Spain.

Sequencing was done on a sample of peripheral blood. This receptor was obtained from a human donor in a cohort sampled during active COVID-19.

This CDR3 is CASRRGQGAYNEQFF. The CDR3 DNA sequence: TGTGCCAGCAGGAGGGGACAGGGCGCCTACAATGAGCAGTTCTTC. This chain links TRBV2 with TRBJ2-1, with 9 positions matching TRBD1. Trimming cost V 6 bases and J 2 bases; bases outside gene matches: 5. The CDR3 runs 15 residues. Germline V CDR1 and CDR2: SNHLY, FYNNEI.